The T cell receptor (beta chain) described here comes from a study of shared clonotypes between healthy human individuals. CDR1 is MDHEN, CDR2 SYDVKM, per germline. The CDR3 covers 15 residues. V shed 2 bases, J shed 10 bases, and the junction held 11 bases outside the gene matches. Execution of the assay was at deep level. Repertoires were generated with immunoSEQ multiplex PCR, while TCRdb's copy carries only in-frame clones and drops some. The profile shows 600,000 to 750,000 clones, about 78% of them singletons. This clone was seen a handful of times. Its antigen is undetermined. Study conclusions and caveats: Across a handful of donors, naive CD4 shared 4.5% to 6%, naive CD8 3.5% to 4%, memory CD4 about 2.5%, memory CD8 0.4% to 0.5%. Blood alone was sampled, and tissue repertoires likely differ.

This receptor was identified in a woman in her thirties in good health. What was sequenced was memory CD4+ T cells sorted from blood. The subset was: CD45RA-negative fraction. The chain employs TRBV28 and TRBJ2-1, with TRBD1 matching over 7 bases. The chain's CDR3 is CASSLRQGISGEQFF. CDR3 nucleotides: TGTGCCAGCAGTTTAAGACAGGGTATATCGGGGGAGCAGTTCTTC.